Listed below are T cell receptor beta chains from one sample, sequenced in a study of blood T cell repertoires in COVID-19. Some clones are missing from TCRdb's copy, which holds only in-frame ones; the method was immunoSEQ multiplex PCR. The sample yields around 130,000 clones, around 86% seen once. The sequencing input was peripheral blood. These receptors came from a woman aged 50 to 60 who had recovered from COVID-19. CDR3s include the opening cysteine and the closing phenylalanine or tryptophan. Fields, in order: J gene, clone size, D gene, V gene, CDR3 DNA, CDR3 protein. A D gene is named only where the DNA matches it firmly. Clone size is not always given. Where it is, it says once, few, many or a class for expanded clones.

TRBJ2-3 | NA | NA | TRBV5-1 | TGCGCCAGCAGCTACTTTGGACTGGGATTCGGCACAGATACGCAGTATTTT | CASSYFGLGFGTDTQYF
TRBJ1-1 | NA | NA | TRBV19 | TGTGCCAGTAGTCCCACTCTGAACACTGAAGCTTTCTTT | CASSPTLNTEAFF
TRBJ1-4 | NA | NA | TRBV5-1 | TGCGCCAGCAGCTTGTACGGTCAGGGTAATGAAAAACTGTTTTTT | CASSLYGQGNEKLFF
TRBJ2-2 | NA | NA | TRBV5-6 | TGTGCCAGCAGCCGTAGGGGGGGAGGCCCCGGGGAGCTGTTTTTT | CASSRRGGGPGELFF
TRBJ2-5 | few | TRBD2 | TRBV25-1 | TGTGCCAGCAGTCCTTTCACTAGCGGGGACGTGGAGACCCAGTACTTC | CASSPFTSGDVETQYF
TRBJ1-1 | NA | NA | TRBV6-5 | TGTGCCAGCAGGATCTGGGGGGACACTGAAGCTTTCTTT | CASRIWGDTEAFF
TRBJ2-3 | NA | TRBD2 | TRBV7-2 | TGTGCCAGCAGGAGCGGGGGGGCGGATACGCAGTATTTT | CASRSGGADTQYF
TRBJ1-6 | NA | NA | TRBV5-1 | TGCGCCAGCAGCTTGATCAGCTATAATTCACCCCTCCACTTT | CASSLISYNSPLHF
TRBJ1-3 | once | TRBD1 | TRBV11-3 | TGTGCCAGCAGCTCGACAGGGCCCGCTATGGGGCTCTCTGGAAACACCATATATTTT | CASSSTGPAMGLSGNTIYF
TRBJ2-1 | NA | TRBD2 | TRBV5-1 | TGCGCCAGCAGCTTGGTTGCGGGAGGGAGGAATGAGCAGTTCTTC | CASSLVAGGRNEQFF
TRBJ2-5 | NA | NA | TRBV6-2/TRBV6-3 | TGTGCCAGCAGTTACGTCTCTAGCGCGTACCAAGAGACCCAGTACTTC | CASSYVSSAYQETQYF